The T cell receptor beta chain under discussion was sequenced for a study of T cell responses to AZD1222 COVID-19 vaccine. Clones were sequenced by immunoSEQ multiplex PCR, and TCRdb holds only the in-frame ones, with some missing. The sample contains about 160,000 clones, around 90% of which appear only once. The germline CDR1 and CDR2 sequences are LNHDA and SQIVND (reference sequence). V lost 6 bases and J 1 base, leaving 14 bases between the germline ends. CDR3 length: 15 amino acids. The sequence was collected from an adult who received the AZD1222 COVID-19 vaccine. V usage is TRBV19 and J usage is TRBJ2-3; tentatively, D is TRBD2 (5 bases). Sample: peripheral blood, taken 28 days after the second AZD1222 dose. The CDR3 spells CASRRVISGTDTQYF. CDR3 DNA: TGTGCCAGTAGGCGGGTTATTAGCGGCACAGATACGCAGTATTTT.